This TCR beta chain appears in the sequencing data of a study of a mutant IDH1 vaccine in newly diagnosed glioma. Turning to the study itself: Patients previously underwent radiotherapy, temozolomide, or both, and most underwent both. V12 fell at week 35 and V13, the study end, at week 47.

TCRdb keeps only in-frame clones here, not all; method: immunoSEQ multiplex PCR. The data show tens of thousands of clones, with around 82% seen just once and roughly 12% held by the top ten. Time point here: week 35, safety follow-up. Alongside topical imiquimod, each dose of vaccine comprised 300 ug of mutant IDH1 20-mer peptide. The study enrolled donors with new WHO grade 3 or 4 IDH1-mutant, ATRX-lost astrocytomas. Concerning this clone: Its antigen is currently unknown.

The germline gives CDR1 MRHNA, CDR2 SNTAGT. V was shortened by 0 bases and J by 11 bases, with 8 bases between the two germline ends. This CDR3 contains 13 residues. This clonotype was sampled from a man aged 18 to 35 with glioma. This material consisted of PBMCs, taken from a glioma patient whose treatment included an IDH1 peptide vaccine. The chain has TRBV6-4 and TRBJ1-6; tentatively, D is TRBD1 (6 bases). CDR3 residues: CASSDSTGTPLHF. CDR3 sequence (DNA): TGTGCCAGCAGTGACTCAACAGGGACACCCCTCCACTTT.